This entry lists 31 T cell receptor beta chains sequenced from one sample in a study of human T cells and chemical hapten exposure. During construction of the library, unique molecular identifiers were attached to individual cDNA molecules for quantitative, reproducible TCR counting. Each CDR3 protein gets one entry after TCRdb re-called the reads with MiXCR. Found here are over 4,500 distinct CDR3 sequences, around half of them singletons; the top ten hold 4%. Stated treatment: therapeutic diphenylcyclopropenone sensitization with weekly scalp DPC. The sample here was whole blood, taken before DPC sensitization or 2, 6, or about 24 weeks after (not recorded which). These receptors were collected from an adult with alopecia areata. Some clones in this sample may be carry-over from other donors' samples. This table probably holds off-target reads from a library built for another chain.

The chain carries TRBV14 and TRBJ2-7, with D possibly being TRBD1 (6 bases). The CDR3 sequence is 11 residues long. Germline CDR1 SGHDN, CDR2 FVKESK. V lost 3 bases and J 9 bases, leaving 9 bases between the germline ends. CDR3 nucleotide sequence: TGTGCCAGCAGCCATCCGACAGGGCAGTACTTC. As protein: CASSHPTGQYF.

The rearrangement uses TRBV9 and TRBJ2-3, with 8 bases matching TRBD2. The germline gives CDR1 SGDLS, CDR2 YYNGEE. CDR3 length: 16 residues. Trimming removed 3 bases from V and 4 bases from J; junction bases left unmatched: 10. Here the CDR3 reads CASSEAGLVVADTQYF. CDR3 nucleotides: TGTGCCAGCAGCGAGGCGGGACTAGTTGTTGCAGATACGCAGTATTTT. Full variable domain (remainder filled in from reference TRBV9 and TRBJ2-3): DSGVTQTPKHLITATGQRVTLRCSPRSGDLSVYWYQQSLDQGLQFLIQYYNGEERAKGNILERFSAQQFPDLHSELNLSSLELGDSALYFCASSEAGLVVADTQYFGPGTRLTVL.

V is TRBV14 and J is TRBJ2-1; D is unclear. CDR1 is SGHDN, CDR2 FVKESK, per germline. This CDR3 is built from 13 residues. The V and J ends lost 2 bases and 7 bases respectively, with 9 bases between them. The CDR3 DNA sequence: TGTGCCAGCAGCCAAAGTCTAACGAATGAGCAGTTCTTC. Amino acids: CASSQSLTNEQFF. Variable domain in full (rest from reference TRBV14 and TRBJ2-1): EAGVTQFPSHSVIEKGQTVTLRCDPISGHDNLYWYRRVMGKEIKFLLHFVKESKQDESGMPNNRFLAERTGGTYSTLKVQPAELEDSGVYFCASSQSLTNEQFFGPGTRLTVL.

V gene TRBV29-1 combines with J gene TRBJ2-3; 13 bases agree with TRBD2. This CDR3 spans 15 amino acids. V shed 2 bases and J 4 bases; nucleotides not matched to a gene: 3. Looked up from germline, CDR1 is SQVTM and CDR2 is ANQGSEA. This chain's CDR3 is CSVEPGLAGADTQYF. Written as DNA, the CDR3 is TGCAGCGTTGAACCCGGACTAGCGGGAGCAGATACGCAGTATTTT.

This clonotype was seen a handful of times. This chain uses TRBV5-1 with TRBJ2-7; D not certain. V lost 2 bases and J lost 0, with 12 bases in between. This CDR3 contains 15 residues. Looked up from germline, CDR1 is SGHRS and CDR2 is YFSETQ. The CDR3 sequence is CASSFQPGPSYEQYF. In DNA, the CDR3 is TGCGCCAGCAGCTTTCAGCCAGGACCCTCCTACGAGCAGTACTTC.

This clonotype was counted a few times. The genes are TRBV5-1 and TRBJ2-1; weak D call: TRBD1 (6 bases). The CDR3 is 14 residues long. Germline V lookup: CDR1 SGHRS, CDR2 YFSETQ. The germline V and J ends were trimmed by 0 bases and 7 bases, with 11 bases remaining between them. For the CDR3, the DNA is TGCGCCAGCAGCTTGGTGGGGGCTTATAATGAGCAGTTCTTC. The encoded protein is CASSLVGAYNEQFF.

J is TRBJ2-4 and V is TRBV2; 8 nucleotides agree with TRBD2. The CDR3 covers 14 residues. CDR1 and CDR2 from the germline V gene are SNHLY and FYNNEI. Trimming removed 3 bases from V and 7 bases from J; junction bases left unmatched: 5. The CDR3: CASSETGGPNIQYF. DNA of the CDR3: TGTGCCAGCAGTGAGACGGGAGGGCCTAACATTCAGTACTTC.

This rearrangement joins TRBV11-2 to TRBJ2-7; D ambiguous. Germline CDR1 reads SGHAT; CDR2 reads FQNNGV. V dropped 4 bases and J dropped 9 bases, with 10 bases sitting between them. CDR3 length: 11 residues. CDR3 nucleotides: TGTGCCAGCAGCTCGACATTGGGGCAGTACTTC. It specifies CASSSTLGQYF.

The chain combines TRBV7-2 with TRBJ2-4, with 12 bases lining up with TRBD2. The CDR3 has 14 amino acids. Unmatched junction bases numbered 4, after V lost 5 bases and J lost 8 bases. In germline, CDR1 is SGHTA, CDR2 FQGNSA. CDR3 coding DNA: TGTGCCAGCAGCCCGACTAGCGGGAGTGACATTCAGTACTTC. It specifies CASSPTSGSDIQYF.

The V and J genes are TRBV12-3 or TRBV12-4 and TRBJ2-7; the D gene could be TRBD1 or TRBD2 (6 bases each). With 5 bases removed from V and 6 bases from J, the gap between germline ends came to 14 bases. The CDR3 contains 13 residues. CDR3 sequence: CASSPRTGAEQYF. CDR3 in DNA: TGTGCCAGCAGTCCCCGGACGGGGGCCGAGCAGTACTTC.

V is TRBV7-3 and J is TRBJ2-3; unclear D gene. V was shortened by 4 bases and J by 8 bases, with 10 bases between the two germline ends. There are 12 residues in the CDR3. Germline V gives CDR1 SGHTA, CDR2 FQGTGA. CDR3 sequence: CASSSRGGTQYF. CDR3 nucleotide sequence: TGTGCCAGCAGCTCCCGAGGTGGTACGCAGTATTTT.

The chain employs TRBV20-1 and TRBJ2-7, with TRBD2 identical over 13 bases. There are 15 residues in the CDR3. The germline gives CDR1 DFQATT, CDR2 SNEGSKA (reference sequence). V lost 5 bases and J lost 0; bases outside the gene matches: 4. This chain's CDR3 is CSAPRTSGSSYEQYF. Here the CDR3 DNA reads TGCAGTGCTCCCCGGACTAGCGGGAGCTCCTACGAGCAGTACTTC.

The chain couples TRBV5-1 to TRBJ2-7; 7 positions match TRBD1. V was pared by 3 bases and J by 1 base, with 10 bases of the junction left unmatched. The CDR3 is made up of 16 amino acids. CDR1 and CDR2 (germline): SGHRS, YFSETQ. In DNA, the CDR3 is TGCGCCAGCAGCTCTCCGACACAGGGGATATCCTACGAGCAGTACTTC. Translation: CASSSPTQGISYEQYF.

The rearrangement links TRBV10-3 to TRBJ2-7; D is ambiguous. Trimming took off 6 bases at V and 3 bases at J, with 12 bases between the two ends. From germline, CDR1 is ENHRY and CDR2 SYGVKD. The CDR3 loop spans 13 amino acids. The CDR3 sequence: CAISSRWDYEQYF. For the CDR3, the DNA is TGTGCCATCAGCTCCAGGTGGGACTACGAGCAGTACTTC.

This clonotype was counted only a few times. This chain joins TRBV6-2 or TRBV6-3 and TRBJ2-4; 11 bases line up with TRBD2. The V and J ends lost 0 bases and 8 bases, in that order; junction bases with no gene match: 6. CDR1 is MNHEY, CDR2 SVGEGT, per germline. The CDR3 is made up of 16 amino acids. CDR3 amino acids: CASSYSPGLADDIQYF. CDR3 sequence (DNA): TGTGCCAGCAGTTACTCACCGGGACTAGCGGATGACATTCAGTACTTC.

This clonotype was found a few times. CDR3 protein: CASSFVGTGGSYEQYF. As DNA, the CDR3 is TGTGCCAGCAGTTTTGTTGGAACAGGGGGCTCCTACGAGCAGTACTTC. J is TRBJ2-7 and V is TRBV28; 8 bases agree with TRBD1. The CDR3 has 16 residues. CDR1 is MDHEN, CDR2 SYDVKM, per germline. With V trimmed by 3 bases and J by 0 bases, 7 bases remained unmatched.

This rearrangement joins TRBV18 to TRBJ2-7; TRBD1 or TRBD2 may be the D gene (5 bases each). CDR3 length equals 13 residues. Trimming took off 4 bases at V and 7 bases at J, with 14 bases between the two ends. In germline, CDR1 is KGHSH, CDR2 LQKENI. This CDR3 is CASSRGSEGEQYF. DNA of the CDR3: TGTGCCAGCTCACGGGGGAGCGAGGGAGAGCAGTACTTC.

In this sample, this clonotype turned up a few times. This chain connects TRBV20-1 to TRBJ2-1, with 10 bases matching TRBD2. This CDR3 region has 15 residues. With V trimmed by 0 bases and J by 7 bases, 6 bases remained unmatched. Germline V CDR1 and CDR2: DFQATT, SNEGSKA (reference sequence). CDR3 sequence: CSARDDLAGVNEQFF. CDR3 bases: TGCAGTGCTAGAGATGACCTAGCGGGAGTGAATGAGCAGTTCTTC.

The rearrangement joins TRBV6-4 to TRBJ2-3, with D possibly being TRBD2 (5 bases). Per the germline V gene, CDR1 is MRHNA and CDR2 is SNTAGT. Trimming removed 4 bases from V and 2 bases from J, with 13 bases in between. This CDR3 has 15 residues. As DNA, the CDR3 is TGTGCCAGCAGTGCGGCGGAGGCCGACACAGATACGCAGTATTTT. Amino acids: CASSAAEADTDTQYF.

This chain connects TRBV7-9 to TRBJ1-5; D not resolved. The germline V and J ends were trimmed by 5 bases and 4 bases, with 6 bases remaining between them. This CDR3 has 12 residues. CDR1 is SEHNR, CDR2 FQNEAQ, per germline (reference sequence). The CDR3 DNA reads TGTGCCAGCAGCGCCCAGAATCAGCCCCAGCATTTT. This codes for CASSAQNQPQHF.

The CDR3 sequence is CASSQRTPYEQYF. The CDR3 region has the DNA TGTGCCAGCAGCCAGCGGACACCCTACGAGCAGTACTTC. The chain carries TRBV3-1 and TRBJ2-7; D is perhaps TRBD1 (5 bases). The CDR3 sequence is 13 residues long. V shed 3 bases and J shed 2 bases, with 8 bases lying between them. Germline assignment: CDR1 LGHDT and CDR2 YNNKEL (reference sequence).

The V call is TRBV28, the J call TRBJ2-4; a possible D gene is TRBD1 (5 bases). Looked up from germline, CDR1 is MDHEN and CDR2 is SYDVKM. The CDR3 contains 16 residues. With 6 bases removed from V and 0 bases from J, the gap between germline ends came to 15 bases. The CDR3 DNA reads TGTGCCAGCAGCAGAACAGGTTCCCTAGCCAAAAACATTCAGTACTTC. This translates into CASSRTGSLAKNIQYF.

The V call is TRBV9, the J call TRBJ2-2; D is uncertain. This CDR3 contains 14 residues. Germline values: CDR1 SGDLS, CDR2 YYNGEE. With 6 bases removed from V and 4 bases from J, the gap between germline ends came to 13 bases. CDR3 in DNA: TGTGCCAGCACCAAAGACCGAACCACCGGGGAGCTGTTTTTT. It yields the protein CASTKDRTTGELFF.

The V call is TRBV20-1, the J call TRBJ2-7; no clear D gene. CDR1 and CDR2 (germline): DFQATT, SNEGSKA (reference sequence). This CDR3 has 13 residues. V dropped 1 base and J dropped 1 base, with 8 bases sitting between them. The CDR3 region has the DNA TGCAGTGCTAGAGTACAGAGGTCCTACGAGCAGTACTTC. Protein sequence: CSARVQRSYEQYF.

V usage is TRBV20-1 and J usage is TRBJ2-5; 8 positions match TRBD2. Germline CDR1 is DFQATT and CDR2 is SNEGSKA (reference sequence). V shed 0 bases, J shed 3 bases, and the junction held 6 bases outside the gene matches. There are 15 residues in the CDR3. Here the CDR3 reads CSAREPGGVKETQYF. CDR3 coding DNA: TGCAGTGCTAGAGAACCGGGAGGGGTTAAAGAGACCCAGTACTTC.

This clonotype showed up just a few times. The rearrangement joins TRBV11-2 to TRBJ2-4; TRBD2 might be the D (5 bases). Germline loops: CDR1 SGHAT, CDR2 FQNNGV. This CDR3 is 14 amino acids long. The V end lost 2 bases, the J end lost 9 bases, and 14 bases lay between the germline ends. Here the CDR3 DNA reads TGTGCCAGCAGCTTACGCGGACTGGCGGCCATTCAGTACTTC. Translation: CASSLRGLAAIQYF.

This clonotype was counted a few times. The rearrangement uses TRBV6-1 and TRBJ2-1; 11 bases align to TRBD2. The CDR3 length is 15 residues. Germline V gives CDR1 MNHNS, CDR2 SASEGT. Trimming removed 7 bases from V and 4 bases from J; junction bases left unmatched: 6. This CDR3 is CASTLGTSGYNEQFF. CDR3 coding DNA: TGTGCCAGCACTCTCGGGACTAGCGGATACAATGAGCAGTTCTTC.

The chain joins TRBV9 to TRBJ2-7; perhaps TRBD2 as D (6 bases). The CDR3 runs 15 residues. Trimming took off 2 bases at V and 2 bases at J, with 14 bases between the two ends. CDR1 is SGDLS, CDR2 YYNGEE, per germline. As DNA, the CDR3 is TGTGCCAGCAGCGTGAGTAGCGGCATTGCCTACGAGCAGTACTTC. Its protein product is CASSVSSGIAYEQYF.

This clonotype turned up a few times. The gene calls are TRBV14 and TRBJ2-1; D is undetermined. V was cut by 0 bases and J by 4 bases, with 10 bases left in between. Germline CDR1 reads SGHDN; CDR2 reads FVKESK. The CDR3 has 15 amino acids. The CDR3 reads CASSQEIMAYNEQFF. The CDR3 DNA sequence: TGTGCCAGCAGCCAAGAAATTATGGCTTACAATGAGCAGTTCTTC.

J is TRBJ2-1 and V is TRBV24-1; D may match TRBD1 or TRBD2 (6 bases each). Germline V gives CDR1 KGHDR, CDR2 SFDVKD. This CDR3 has 16 residues. The V end lost 5 bases, the J end lost 7 bases, and 20 bases lay between the germline ends. The CDR3 nucleotides read TGTGCCACCAGTGGGACTGGGGGGCCTTACAAGAATGAGCAGTTCTTC. As protein: CATSGTGGPYKNEQFF.

This rearrangement joins TRBV30 to TRBJ2-2, with a tentative D call TRBD1 (6 bases). The CDR3 has 12 residues. The germline gives CDR1 GTSNPN, CDR2 SVGIG (reference sequence). The germline V and J ends were trimmed by 4 bases and 7 bases, with 10 bases remaining between them. CDR3 nucleotide sequence: TGTGCCTGGAACCTCAGGGGCGGGGAGCTGTTTTTT. Its translation is CAWNLRGGELFF. Supplemented by reference TRBV30 and TRBJ2-2, the full variable domain reads SQTIHQWPATLVQPVGSPLSLECTVEGTSNPNLYWYRQAAGRGLQLLFYSVGIGQISSEVPQNLSASRPQDRQFILSSKKLLLSDSGFYLCAWNLRGGELFFGEGSRLTVL.